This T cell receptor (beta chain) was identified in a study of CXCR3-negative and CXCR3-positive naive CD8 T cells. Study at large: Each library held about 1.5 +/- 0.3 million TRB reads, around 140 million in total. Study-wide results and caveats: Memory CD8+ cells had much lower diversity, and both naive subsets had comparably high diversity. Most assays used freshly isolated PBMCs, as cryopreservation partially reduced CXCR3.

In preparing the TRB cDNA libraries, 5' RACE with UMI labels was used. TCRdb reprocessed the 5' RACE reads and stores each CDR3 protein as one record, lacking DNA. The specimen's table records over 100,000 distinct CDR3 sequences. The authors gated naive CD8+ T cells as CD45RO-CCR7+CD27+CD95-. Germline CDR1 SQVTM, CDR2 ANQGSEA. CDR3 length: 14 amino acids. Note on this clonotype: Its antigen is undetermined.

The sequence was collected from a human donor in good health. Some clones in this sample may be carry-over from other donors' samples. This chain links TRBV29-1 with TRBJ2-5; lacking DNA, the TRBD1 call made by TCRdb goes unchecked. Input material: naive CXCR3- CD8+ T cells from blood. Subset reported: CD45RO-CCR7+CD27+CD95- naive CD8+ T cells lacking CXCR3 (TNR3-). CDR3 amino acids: CSVEGGAGGETQYF.